Sequencing of this T cell receptor (beta chain) was carried out in a study of CD8 T cells in Susac syndrome. Study results and caveats: Regarding the TCR sequencing and HLA analysis, the study admitted that a relatively small number of individuals were involved.

There are 15 residues in the CDR3. Germline values: CDR1 SGHRS, CDR2 YFSETQ. After removal of 4 bases from V and 5 bases from J, the junction contained 11 bases not matched to a gene. TEMRA cells underwent FACS enrichment and CD8+ and CD4+ T cells underwent negative isolation. Details on this clonotype: Its antigen is still unknown.

A quantity of about 0.45 to 1 ug RNA underwent reverse transcription using random hexamers. An immunoSEQ multiplex PCR generated amplified TCR beta CDR3 products spanning 54 Vbeta and 13 Jbeta. MiXCR was run by TCRdb on the immunoSEQ multiplex PCR reads, yielding one entry per CDR3 protein. The sample holds some 190,000 distinct CDR3 sequences; approximately 94% are singletons and the top ten take 0.1%. The source material was CD4+ T cells from PBMCs. V and J are TRBV5-1 and TRBJ2-5, with 7 nucleotides matching TRBD2. This TCR derives from a human donor in good health. The DNA for the CDR3 is TGCGCCAGCAGCCTAGGCGGGGGACGAGGGGAGACCCAGTACTTC. Translating it yields CASSLGGGRGETQYF.